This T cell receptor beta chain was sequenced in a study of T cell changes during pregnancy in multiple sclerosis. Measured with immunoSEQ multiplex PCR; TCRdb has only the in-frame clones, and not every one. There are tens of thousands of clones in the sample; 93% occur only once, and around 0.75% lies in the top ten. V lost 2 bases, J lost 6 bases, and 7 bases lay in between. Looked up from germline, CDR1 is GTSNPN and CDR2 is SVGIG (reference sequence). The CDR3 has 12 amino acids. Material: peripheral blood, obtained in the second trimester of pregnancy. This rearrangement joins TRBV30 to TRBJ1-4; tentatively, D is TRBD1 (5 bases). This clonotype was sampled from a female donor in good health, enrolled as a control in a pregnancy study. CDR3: CAWSRGDEKLFF. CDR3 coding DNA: TGTGCCTGGAGTCGGGGGGATGAAAAACTGTTTTTT.